This TCR beta chain was obtained from a study of cytomegalovirus exposure and HLA in healthy donors. Study in general: Among several hundred genotyped donors, around 80% fell in the Caucasian-associated ancestry cluster.

The CDR3 is 11 amino acids. The germline gives CDR1 SQVTM, CDR2 ANQGSEA. V lost 6 bases and J lost 4, with 9 bases in between. The PCR used 60 Vbeta and 13 Jbeta primers. The table came from immunoSEQ multiplex PCR; TCRdb's copy has only in-frame clones and leaves some out. The data contain approximately 110,000 clones, around 80% of them seen just once; the ten biggest clones take up 0.24%. The sequence derives from a man aged 45 to 65 in good health and CMV-seronegative. The chain joins TRBV29-1 to TRBJ1-2; possibly TRBD1 for D (5 bases). Sequenced input: PBMCs. CDR3 amino acids: CSVGPAYGYTF. The DNA for the CDR3 is TGCAGCGTGGGGCCGGCCTATGGCTACACCTTC. The full variable domain, completed using reference TRBV29-1 and TRBJ1-2, is SAVISQKPSRDICQRGTSLTIQCQVDSQVTMMFWYRQQPGQSLTLIATANQGSEATYESGFVIDKFPISRPNLTFSTLTVSNMSPEDSSIYLCSVGPAYGYTFGSGTRLTVV.